This T cell receptor beta chain emerged from a study of PD-L1 blockade in urothelial cancer. In the study overall: Beginning in about 2014, patients received atezolizumab, given as 1,200 mg intravenously every 3 weeks.

In germline, CDR1 is LNHDA, CDR2 SQIVND (reference sequence). CDR3 size: 12 residues. With 3 bases removed from V and 7 bases from J, the gap between germline ends came to 9 bases. Spiking of synthetic TCR analog templates was performed in each PCR. Method: immunoSEQ multiplex PCR; TCRdb's copy keeps in-frame clones and lacks some. Of around 100,000 clones in the sample, approximately 85% were seen once. Regarding this clone: Its antigen remains unidentified.

Overall study findings and caveats: When measured at 3 weeks, tumor-associated blood clones expanded more in durable-benefit patients.

The origin of this receptor is a man in his fifties or sixties with urothelial cancer. The genes are TRBV19 and TRBJ1-1, with D uncertain. The sample consisted of PBMCs, taken around atezolizumab (anti-PD-L1) treatment. CDR3 amino acids: CASSITENEAFF. The DNA for the CDR3 is TGTGCCAGTAGTATTACTGAAAATGAAGCTTTCTTT.